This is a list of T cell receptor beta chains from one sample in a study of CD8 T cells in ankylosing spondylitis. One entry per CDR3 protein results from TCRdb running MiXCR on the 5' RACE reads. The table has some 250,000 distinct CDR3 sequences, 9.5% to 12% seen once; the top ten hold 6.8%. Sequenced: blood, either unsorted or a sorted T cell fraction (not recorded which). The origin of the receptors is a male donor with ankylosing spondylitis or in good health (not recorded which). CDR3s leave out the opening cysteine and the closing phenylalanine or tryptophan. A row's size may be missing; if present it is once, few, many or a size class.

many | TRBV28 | ASSSPHSGRAHRNEQF
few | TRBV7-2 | ASSLLSGPPSGELF
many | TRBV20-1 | SARDLSGSNVMNEQF
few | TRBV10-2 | ASGGNSYNEQF
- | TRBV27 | ASSPLAGVGNEQF
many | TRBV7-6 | ASSLERAVTDTQY
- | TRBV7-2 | ASSLGSGSTDTQY
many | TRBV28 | ASSVWSTGGGLNTEAF
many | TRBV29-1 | SVEARVVGETQY
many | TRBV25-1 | ASSEPGTDRSYNEQF
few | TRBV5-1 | ASSLVRDRFTSTDTQY
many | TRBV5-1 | ASSGAGSYEQY
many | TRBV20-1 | SARAVGTGKF
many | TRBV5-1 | ASSLGIEGTGGYT
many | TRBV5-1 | ASSNRVGANTGELF
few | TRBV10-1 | ASSESRANTEAF
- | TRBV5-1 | ASSLEQRGGVSEQF
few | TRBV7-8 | ASSWDSGDTQY
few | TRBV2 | ASSEARDGTQY
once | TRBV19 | ASKLGSSYEQY
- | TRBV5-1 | ASSLVGGLSYNEQF
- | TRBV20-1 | SASGRGTNEQF
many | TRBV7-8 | ASSTRGGVGQY
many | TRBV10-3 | AIKLRADTEAF
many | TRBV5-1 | ASSLYSSGWLY
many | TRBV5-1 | ASSFTTDTQY
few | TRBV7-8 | ASRLDLQGNQPQH
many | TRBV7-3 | ASSLGGATRDTQY
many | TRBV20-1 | SARQGLYGYT
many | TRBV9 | ASSVVKNTGELF
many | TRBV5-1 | ASSLAADYEQY
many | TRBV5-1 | ASSTGAGGGGTDTQY
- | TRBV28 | ASRHTGGRETQY
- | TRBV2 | ASSEGTGVRDTQY
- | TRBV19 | ASSAPQGSGTDTQY
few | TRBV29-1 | SATRGSSYNEQF
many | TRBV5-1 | ASSFGTGANYGYT
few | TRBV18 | ASSPDREAYEQY
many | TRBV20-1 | SASRAGIGSYNEQF
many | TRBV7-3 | ASSQNYGTEAF
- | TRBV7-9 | ASSPLFDEQY
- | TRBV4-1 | ASSLGGTDKNIQY
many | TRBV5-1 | ASSREWELF
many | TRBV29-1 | SAGTVMNTEAF
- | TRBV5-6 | ASSLEMAGTGHYLEQF
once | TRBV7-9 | ASRHKLAGGPYEQY
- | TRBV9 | ASSVRNPRASAGAWTDTQY
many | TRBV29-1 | SGHTNTEAF
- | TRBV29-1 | SVEELAGGEQY
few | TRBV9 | ASNRGDITGELF
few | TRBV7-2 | ASSSRGVYNEQF
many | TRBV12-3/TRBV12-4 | ASSFLGRDTGELF
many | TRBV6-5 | ASSYARGSYEQY
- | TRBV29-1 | SVEDWLYGTSLTDTQY
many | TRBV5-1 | ARQYQETQY
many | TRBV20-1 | SAEGGGNQPQH
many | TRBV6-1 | ASSAVAGETDTQY
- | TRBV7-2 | ASSFQVDGRETQY
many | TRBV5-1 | ASSPGLAGISYNEQF
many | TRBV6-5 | ASSWSTGEGEKLF